This record concerns one T cell receptor beta chain sequence. The antigen remains undetermined. The protocol was immunoSEQ multiplex PCR, while the TCRdb copy is restricted to in-frame clones and leaves out a portion. The sample holds 100,000 to 150,000 clones, about nine tenths seen once. This entry comes from a study of T cell responses to AZD1222 COVID-19 vaccine. Study-level points and caveats: At 160-218 and 743-854, vaccine-associated CD4 TCRs were dominant, and they spanned spike. A reported finding is that nearly half of spike-specific TCRs target unmutated variant regions. White British ancestry dominated among donors, who included more females, and clonal diversity was possibly underestimated.

Second-dose recipients at about 4 or about 12 weeks were treated as one pooled group. The source material was peripheral blood, sampled 28 days after the second AZD1222 dose. This clonotype was sampled from an adult who received the AZD1222 COVID-19 vaccine.

The CDR3 here is CASAPGVTNEKLFF. CDR3 DNA sequence: TGTGCCAGTGCGCCAGGGGTAACTAATGAAAAACTGTTTTTT. The chain couples TRBV3-1 (or the pseudogene TRBV3-2) to TRBJ1-4; maybe TRBD1 (6 bases). The CDR3 contains 14 residues. Germline loops: CDR1 LGHDT, CDR2 YNNKEL (reference sequence). V was pared by 9 bases and J by 1 base, with 12 bases between.